These T cell receptor beta chains were read from a single sample in a study of T cell repertoires in cytomegalovirus infection. TCRdb itself ran the reads through MiXCR, one entry per CDR3 protein. There are roughly 120,000 distinct CDR3 sequences in the sample; around 31% occur only once, and less than 45% lies in the top ten. Their specific antigens are unknown. The sequences come from CD8+ T cells from cultured PBMCs, collected from culture after CMV antigen stimulation. The receptors here all came from a human donor in good health (CMV status not recorded). Some clones in this sample may be carry-over from other donors' samples. Each CDR3 is given with its conserved first and last residue. Fields, in order: V gene, J gene, clone size, D gene, CDR3 DNA, CDR3 protein. A D gene is named only where the DNA matches it firmly. Expanded clones are given a class, and other clones once, few, many or no size at all.

V gene: TRBV7-9
J gene: TRBJ2-7
clone size: many
D gene: TRBD1
CDR3 DNA: TGTGCCAGCAGCTCTCCTTCGACAGGGGGCGAGCAGTACTTC
CDR3 protein: CASSSPSTGGEQYF

V gene: TRBV7-6
J gene: TRBJ1-6
clone size: few
D gene: .
CDR3 DNA: TGTGCCAGCAGCTTCGGTCAGTCCAATTCACCCCTCCACTTT
CDR3 protein: CASSFGQSNSPLHF

V gene: TRBV27
J gene: TRBJ2-2
clone size: .
D gene: TRBD1
CDR3 DNA: TGTGCCAGCAGTTTCACAGGGGGCGCATCCGGGGAGCTGTCTTTT
CDR3 protein: CASSFTGGASGELSF

V gene: TRBV7-6
J gene: TRBJ2-5
clone size: few
D gene: .
CDR3 DNA: TGTGCCAGCAGCTTAGCCCCGACAGGACTAACTGGGGAGACCCAGTACTTC
CDR3 protein: CASSLAPTGLTGETQYF

V gene: TRBV7-9
J gene: TRBJ2-7
clone size: many
D gene: TRBD1
CDR3 DNA: TGTGCCAGCAGACGGGGACAGGGGGCCAACGAGCAGTACTTC
CDR3 protein: CASRRGQGANEQYF

V gene: TRBV6-2/TRBV6-3
J gene: TRBJ1-2
clone size: .
D gene: .
CDR3 DNA: TGTGCCAGCAGTTACTCTGGGACACCCTATGGCTACACCTTC
CDR3 protein: CASSYSGTPYGYTF

V gene: TRBV12-3/TRBV12-4
J gene: TRBJ2-1
clone size: .
D gene: .
CDR3 DNA: TGTGCCAGCAGTTCCACCCGGGGGCCAGACAATGAGCAGTTCTTC
CDR3 protein: CASSSTRGPDNEQFF

V gene: TRBV7-4
J gene: TRBJ2-7
clone size: .
D gene: .
CDR3 DNA: TGTGCCAGCAGCCCGGGTAGGCGAGGGTCTGGCGAGCAGTACTTC
CDR3 protein: CASSPGRRGSGEQYF

V gene: TRBV5-1
J gene: TRBJ2-1
clone size: .
D gene: .
CDR3 DNA: TGCGCCAGCAGCTTGACCCCTGAGGACTACAATGAGCAGTTCTTC
CDR3 protein: CASSLTPEDYNEQFF

V gene: TRBV19
J gene: TRBJ1-5
clone size: many
D gene: .
CDR3 DNA: TGTGCCAGTAGTGTAACCCAGGGACATTATAGCAATCAGCCCCAGCATTTT
CDR3 protein: CASSVTQGHYSNQPQHF

V gene: TRBV7-9
J gene: TRBJ2-5
clone size: .
D gene: TRBD2
CDR3 DNA: TGTGCCAGCAGCTCCGCGACTAGCGCGGTCCGGACCCAGTACTTC
CDR3 protein: CASSSATSAVRTQYF

V gene: TRBV4-3
J gene: TRBJ2-3
clone size: .
D gene: .
CDR3 DNA: TGCGCCAGCAGCCAAGACAGGGGACTGACAGATACGCAGTATTTT
CDR3 protein: CASSQDRGLTDTQYF

V gene: TRBV20-1
J gene: TRBJ1-1
clone size: .
D gene: .
CDR3 DNA: TGCAGTGCCGCCTCCCCTGGGGTGAACACTGAAGCTTTCTTT
CDR3 protein: CSAASPGVNTEAFF

V gene: TRBV27
J gene: TRBJ1-5
clone size: .
D gene: TRBD1
CDR3 DNA: TGTGCCAGCAGTCCCCGGGACAGGGGCAGTCAGCCCCAGCATTTT
CDR3 protein: CASSPRDRGSQPQHF

V gene: TRBV6-2/TRBV6-3
J gene: TRBJ2-3
clone size: .
D gene: .
CDR3 DNA: TGTGCCAGCAGTTACGGGGACTTCCAAGGGGATACGCAGTATTTT
CDR3 protein: CASSYGDFQGDTQYF

V gene: TRBV7-2
J gene: TRBJ2-7
clone size: many
D gene: .
CDR3 DNA: TGTGCCAGCAGCTTAGCAGCAGGGGACACCTACGAGCAGTACTTC
CDR3 protein: CASSLAAGDTYEQYF

V gene: TRBV12-3/TRBV12-4
J gene: TRBJ1-5
clone size: .
D gene: .
CDR3 DNA: TGTGCCAGCAGTTTTTGGTCGCAGGGCGGTCGGCCCCAGCATTTT
CDR3 protein: CASSFWSQGGRPQHF

V gene: TRBV7-8
J gene: TRBJ1-4
clone size: many
D gene: .
CDR3 DNA: TGTGCCAGCAAAACAGGGTACGGGTCTAATGAAAAACTGTTTTTT
CDR3 protein: CASKTGYGSNEKLFF

V gene: TRBV11-2
J gene: TRBJ1-2
clone size: .
D gene: .
CDR3 DNA: TGTGCCAGCGGCCCGGACGTTAGGGATGGCTACACCTTC
CDR3 protein: CASGPDVRDGYTF

V gene: TRBV4-3
J gene: TRBJ2-2
clone size: many
D gene: .
CDR3 DNA: TGCGCCAGCAGCCAAGTTGGGGACACCGGGGAGCTGTTTTTT
CDR3 protein: CASSQVGDTGELFF

V gene: TRBV19
J gene: TRBJ2-5
clone size: many
D gene: .
CDR3 DNA: TGTGCCAGCAGCACTCAGGGGGGTCCGGAGACCCAGTACTTC
CDR3 protein: CASSTQGGPETQYF

V gene: TRBV18
J gene: TRBJ2-7
clone size: .
D gene: .
CDR3 DNA: TGTGCCAGCTCACCAGGTTCAGGCTACGAGCAGTACTTC
CDR3 protein: CASSPGSGYEQYF

V gene: TRBV6-1
J gene: TRBJ1-2
clone size: many
D gene: .
CDR3 DNA: TGTGCCAGCAGAACCCCAGTTGGCTACACCTTC
CDR3 protein: CASRTPVGYTF

V gene: TRBV6-2/TRBV6-3
J gene: TRBJ1-6
clone size: few
D gene: .
CDR3 DNA: TGTGCCAGCAGTTACTCGGGGGCTGTTTATAATTCACCCCTCCACTTT
CDR3 protein: CASSYSGAVYNSPLHF

V gene: TRBV5-4
J gene: TRBJ1-1
clone size: few
D gene: TRBD1
CDR3 DNA: TGTGCCAGCAGCGGCCGGGACAGTCCTCGGGAAGCTTTCTTT
CDR3 protein: CASSGRDSPREAFF

V gene: TRBV5-1
J gene: TRBJ2-7
clone size: .
D gene: TRBD2
CDR3 DNA: TGCGCCAGCAGCCAAAGTAGCGGGGGAACCTACGAGCAGTACTTC
CDR3 protein: CASSQSSGGTYEQYF